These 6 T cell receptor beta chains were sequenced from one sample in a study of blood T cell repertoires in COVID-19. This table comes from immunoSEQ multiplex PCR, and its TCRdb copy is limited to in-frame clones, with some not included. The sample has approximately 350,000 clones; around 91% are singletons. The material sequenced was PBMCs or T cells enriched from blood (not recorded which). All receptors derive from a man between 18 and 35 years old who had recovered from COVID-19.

The CDR3 spells CASSLVGARLAGAGEQYF. CDR3 DNA: TGTGCCAGCAGCTTAGTTGGGGCCAGACTAGCGGGTGCGGGCGAGCAGTACTTC. The chain combines TRBV7-2 with TRBJ2-7; 10 bases line up with TRBD2. There are 18 residues in the CDR3. V was pared by 1 base and J by 6 bases, with 15 bases of the junction left unmatched. Germline CDR1 reads SGHTA; CDR2 reads FQGNSA.

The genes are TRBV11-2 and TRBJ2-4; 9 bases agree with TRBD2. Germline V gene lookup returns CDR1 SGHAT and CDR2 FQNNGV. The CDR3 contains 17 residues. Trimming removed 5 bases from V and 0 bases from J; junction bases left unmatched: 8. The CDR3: CASSALAGRLAKNIQYF. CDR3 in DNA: TGTGCCAGCAGCGCCCTAGCGGGGCGACTAGCCAAAAACATTCAGTACTTC.

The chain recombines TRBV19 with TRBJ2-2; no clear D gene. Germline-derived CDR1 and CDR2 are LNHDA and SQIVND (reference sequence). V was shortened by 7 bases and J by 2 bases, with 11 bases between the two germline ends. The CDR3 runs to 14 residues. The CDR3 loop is CASMVGSNTGELFF. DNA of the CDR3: TGTGCCAGTATGGTTGGTAGTAACACCGGGGAGCTGTTTTTT.

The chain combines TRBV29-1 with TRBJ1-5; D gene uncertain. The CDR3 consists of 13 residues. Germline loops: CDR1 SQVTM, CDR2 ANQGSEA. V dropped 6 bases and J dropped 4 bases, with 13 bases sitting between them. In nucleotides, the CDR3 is TGCAGCGTGGGAGAAGGAGGGAATCAGCCCCAGCATTTT. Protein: CSVGEGGNQPQHF.

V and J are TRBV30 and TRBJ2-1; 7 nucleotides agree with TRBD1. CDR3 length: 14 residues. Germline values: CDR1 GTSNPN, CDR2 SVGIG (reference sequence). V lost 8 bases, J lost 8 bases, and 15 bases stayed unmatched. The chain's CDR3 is CARRRGGGFDEQFF. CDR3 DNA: TGTGCCCGCAGGAGAGGGGGCGGCTTCGATGAGCAGTTCTTC.

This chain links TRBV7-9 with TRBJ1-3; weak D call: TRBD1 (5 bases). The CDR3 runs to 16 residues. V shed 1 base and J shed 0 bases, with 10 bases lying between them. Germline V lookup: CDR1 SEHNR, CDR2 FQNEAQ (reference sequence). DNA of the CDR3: TGTGCCAGCAGCTTAGAGGGCGGGGGCTCTGGAAACACCATATATTTT. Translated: CASSLEGGGSGNTIYF.